Listed here is a single T cell receptor (delta chain). The data were taken from a study of gamma-delta T cells after stem cell transplantation. Trimming shortened V by 3 bases and J by 1 base, and 26 bases separated the two germline ends. This CDR3 contains 19 residues. Germline CDR1 GEAIGNYY, CDR2 EKD. TCRdb re-analyzed the RT-PCR reads via CATT. The table lists 950 to 1,300 delta-chain clones, more than 3% of them singletons. V usage is TRDV2 and J usage is TRDJ1, with D maybe TRDD3 (6 bases). Sample: gamma-delta T cells. This clonotype was sampled from a human donor. It is not recorded whose cells these are; they may come from a transplant donor. This CDR3 reads CACDRLAVGASAITDKLIF. For the CDR3, the DNA is TGTGCCTGTGACCGACTTGCGGTGGGGGCTTCGGCAATCACCGATAAACTCATCTTT.